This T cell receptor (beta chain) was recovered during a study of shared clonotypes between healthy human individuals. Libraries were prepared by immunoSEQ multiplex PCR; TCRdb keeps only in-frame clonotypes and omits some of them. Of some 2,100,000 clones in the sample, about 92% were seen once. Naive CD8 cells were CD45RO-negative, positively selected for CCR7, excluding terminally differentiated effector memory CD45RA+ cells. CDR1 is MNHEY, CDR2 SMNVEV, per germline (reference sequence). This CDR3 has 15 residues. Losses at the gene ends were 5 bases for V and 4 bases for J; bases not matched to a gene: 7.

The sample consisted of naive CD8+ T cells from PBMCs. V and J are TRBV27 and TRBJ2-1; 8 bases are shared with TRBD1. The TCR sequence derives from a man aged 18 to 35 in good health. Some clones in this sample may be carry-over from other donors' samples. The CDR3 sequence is CASSPDRDRYNEQFF. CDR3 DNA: TGTGCCAGCAGTCCGGACAGGGATAGGTACAATGAGCAGTTCTTC.